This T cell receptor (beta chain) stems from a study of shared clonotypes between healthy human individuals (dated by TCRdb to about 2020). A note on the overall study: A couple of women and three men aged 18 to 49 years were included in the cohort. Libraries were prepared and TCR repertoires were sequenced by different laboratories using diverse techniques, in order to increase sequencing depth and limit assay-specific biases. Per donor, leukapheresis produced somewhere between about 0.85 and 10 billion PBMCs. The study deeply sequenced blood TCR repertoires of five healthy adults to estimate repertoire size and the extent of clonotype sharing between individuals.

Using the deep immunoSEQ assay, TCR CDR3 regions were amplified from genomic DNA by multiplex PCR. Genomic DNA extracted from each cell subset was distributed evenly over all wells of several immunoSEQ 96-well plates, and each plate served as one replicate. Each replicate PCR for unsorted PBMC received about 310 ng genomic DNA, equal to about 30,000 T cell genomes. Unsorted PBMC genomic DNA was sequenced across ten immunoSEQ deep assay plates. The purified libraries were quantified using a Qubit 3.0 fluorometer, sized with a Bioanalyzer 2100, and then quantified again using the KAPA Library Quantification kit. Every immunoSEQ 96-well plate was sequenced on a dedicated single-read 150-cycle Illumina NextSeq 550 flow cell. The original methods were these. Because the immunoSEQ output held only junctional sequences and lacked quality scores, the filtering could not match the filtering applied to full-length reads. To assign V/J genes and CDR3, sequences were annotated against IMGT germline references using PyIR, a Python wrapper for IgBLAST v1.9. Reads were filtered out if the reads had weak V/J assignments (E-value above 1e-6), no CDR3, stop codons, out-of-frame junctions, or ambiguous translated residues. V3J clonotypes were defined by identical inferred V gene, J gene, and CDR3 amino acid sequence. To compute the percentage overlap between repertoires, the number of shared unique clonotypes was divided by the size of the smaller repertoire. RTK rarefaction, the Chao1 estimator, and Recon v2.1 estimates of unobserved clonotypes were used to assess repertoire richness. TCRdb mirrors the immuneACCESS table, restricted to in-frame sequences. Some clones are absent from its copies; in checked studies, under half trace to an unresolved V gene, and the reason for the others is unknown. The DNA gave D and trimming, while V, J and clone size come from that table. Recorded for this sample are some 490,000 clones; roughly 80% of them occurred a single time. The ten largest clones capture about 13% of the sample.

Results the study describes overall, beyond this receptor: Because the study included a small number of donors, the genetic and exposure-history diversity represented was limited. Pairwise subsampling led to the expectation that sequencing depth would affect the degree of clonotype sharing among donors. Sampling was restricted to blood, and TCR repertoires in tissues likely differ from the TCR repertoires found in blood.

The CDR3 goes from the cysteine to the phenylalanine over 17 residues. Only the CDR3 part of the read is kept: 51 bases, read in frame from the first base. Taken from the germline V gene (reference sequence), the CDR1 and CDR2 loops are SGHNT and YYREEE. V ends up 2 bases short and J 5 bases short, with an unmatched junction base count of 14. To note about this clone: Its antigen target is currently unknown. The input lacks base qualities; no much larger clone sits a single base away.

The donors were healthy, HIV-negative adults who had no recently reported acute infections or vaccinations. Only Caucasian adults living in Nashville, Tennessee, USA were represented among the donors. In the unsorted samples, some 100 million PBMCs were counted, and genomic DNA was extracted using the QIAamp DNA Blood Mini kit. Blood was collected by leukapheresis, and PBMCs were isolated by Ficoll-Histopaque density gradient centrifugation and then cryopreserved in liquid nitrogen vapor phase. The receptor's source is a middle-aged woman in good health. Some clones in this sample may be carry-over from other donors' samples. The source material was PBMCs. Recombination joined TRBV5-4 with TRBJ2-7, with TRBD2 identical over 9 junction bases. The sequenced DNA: TGTGCCAGCAGCTTTTCACAGGGAACAGGACTAGCGAACGAGCAGTACTTC. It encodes CASSFSQGTGLANEQYF. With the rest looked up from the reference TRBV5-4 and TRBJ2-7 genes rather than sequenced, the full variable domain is ETGVTQSPTHLIKTRGQQVTLRCSSQSGHNTVSWYQQALGQGPQFIFQYYREEENGRGNFPPRFSGLQFPNYSSELNVNALELDDSALYLCASSFSQGTGLANEQYFGPGTRLTVT.